These 8 T cell receptor beta chains were all obtained from the same sample, sequenced in a study of T-cell memory formation after mild COVID-19. TCRdb re-derived calls from the 5' RACE reads in MiXCR, one entry per CDR3 protein. The table records roughly 280,000 distinct CDR3 sequences, 15% to 20% of them present only once. The sample consisted of PBMCs or a T cell subset sorted from them (not recorded which). These receptors were obtained from a man aged 18 to 30 who had mild COVID-19 (a few samples of this study predate the infection). Cell type and time point are not known.

This clonotype has only a few counts. The chain uses TRBV5-1 and TRBJ1-4; TRBD1 might be the D (5 bases). The length of the CDR3 is 13 residues. V lost 0 bases and J lost 8, with 8 bases in between. CDR1 is SGHRS and CDR2 is YFSETQ in the germline V gene. This chain's CDR3 is CASSLEDKEKLFF. The CDR3 DNA reads as TGCGCCAGCAGCTTGGAGGACAAAGAAAAACTGTTTTTT.

There are a few counts of this clonotype. The chain has TRBV28 and TRBJ2-7, with 9 bases lining up with TRBD1. V lost 5 bases and J lost 2; bases outside the gene matches: 7. Germline V lookup: CDR1 MDHEN, CDR2 SYDVKM. There are 15 residues in the CDR3. As DNA, the CDR3 is TGTGCCAGCAGTCCGGGACAGGGAAGGGCCTACGAGCAGTACGTC. Translating gives CASSPGQGRAYEQYV.

This clonotype came up a few times. J is TRBJ2-5 and V is TRBV12-3 or TRBV12-4; the match to TRBD1 covers 11 bases. This CDR3 has 15 residues. Losses at the gene ends were 3 bases for V and 5 bases for J; bases not matched to a gene: 5. DNA for the CDR3: TGTGCCAGCAGTTTTAGGACAGGGGGCTGGGAGACCCAGTACTTC. It codes for CASSFRTGGWETQYF.

This clonotype has a handful of counts. V usage is TRBV6-2 or TRBV6-3 and J usage is TRBJ1-2, with D unresolved. In germline, CDR1 is MNHEY, CDR2 SVGEGT. The CDR3 loop spans 14 amino acids. Trimming removed 6 bases from V and 5 bases from J, with 16 bases in between. DNA of the CDR3: TGTGCCAGCAGACTCCGGACGGACCTTTATGGCTACACCTTC. Translation: CASRLRTDLYGYTF.

The chain uses TRBV12-3 or TRBV12-4 and TRBJ1-1, with TRBD1 as a possible D gene (6 bases). V lost 7 bases to trimming and J lost 1 base, with 22 bases between them. CDR3 length: 17 amino acids. As DNA, the CDR3 is TGTGCCAGCACCTTGGGCCGGGGGGCGCATCGGAACACTGAAGCTTTCTTT. Translated: CASTLGRGAHRNTEAFF.

The chain joins TRBV10-3 to TRBJ1-4; 9 bases align to TRBD1. Germline assignment: CDR1 ENHRY and CDR2 SYGVKD. The ends lost 3 bases at V and 0 bases at J; junction bases unmatched: 11. The CDR3 sequence is 19 residues long. This chain's CDR3 is CAISDPGQGEVATNEKLFF. CDR3 sequence (DNA): TGTGCCATCAGTGACCCGGGACAGGGAGAAGTTGCAACTAATGAAAAACTGTTTTTT.

This clonotype was detected only a few times. The V gene is TRBV15, the J gene TRBJ1-3, with unresolved D. V was trimmed by 8 bases and J by 0 bases, leaving 11 bases between them. This CDR3 is 14 amino acids long. Germline CDR1 is LNHNV and CDR2 is YYDKDF (reference sequence). The CDR3 spells CATRAGSSGNTIYF. The CDR3 region has the DNA TGTGCCACCCGGGCGGGAAGCTCTGGAAACACCATATATTTT.

This clonotype was counted between two and nine times. V is TRBV5-8 and J is TRBJ2-1; 8 bases are a match to TRBD1. CDR1 and CDR2 from the germline V gene are SGHTS and YDEGEE. The CDR3 loop spans 14 amino acids. The junction had 5 bases not matched to a gene; V was cut back by 3 bases and J by 6 bases. The chain's CDR3 is CASSSRDRFNEQFF. CDR3 sequence (DNA): TGTGCCAGCAGCTCCCGGGACAGGTTCAATGAGCAGTTCTTC.